The 29 T cell receptor beta chains below all came from one sample that was sequenced in a study of human T cells and chemical hapten exposure. Using its own MiXCR run on the RACE reads, TCRdb lists one record per CDR3 protein. This table holds 370,000 or so distinct CDR3 sequences, roughly 4.8% found once. Time point here: patch test 1, 2 weeks after DPC sensitization. Treatment defined: therapeutic diphenylcyclopropenone sensitization with weekly scalp DPC. The sequencing used whole blood, collected in connection with sensitization to the hapten diphenylcyclopropenone (DPC). All receptors derive from a woman aged 50 to 60 with alopecia areata. Some clones in this sample may be carry-over from other donors' samples.

This clonotype was recorded a few times. The V gene is TRBV7-8, the J gene TRBJ2-1; 8 bases map to TRBD1. Germline lookup yields CDR1 SGHVS and CDR2 FQNEAQ. This CDR3 contains 14 residues. With V trimmed by 4 bases and J by 6 bases, 5 bases remained unmatched. The CDR3 coding sequence is TGTGCCAGCAGCTGGACCGGACAGGGCAATGAGCAGTTCTTC. Translated: CASSWTGQGNEQFF.

This clonotype has a count of ten or more. The rearrangement links TRBV30 to TRBJ2-7; D uncertain. Per the germline V gene, CDR1 is GTSNPN and CDR2 is SVGIG (reference sequence). The V and J ends lost 5 bases and 0 bases respectively, with 11 bases between them. This CDR3 spans 13 amino acids. CDR3: CAWARDASYEQYF. CDR3 DNA: TGTGCCTGGGCTCGAGACGCCTCCTACGAGCAGTACTTC.

This clonotype was observed a handful of times. The chain is built from TRBV6-2 or TRBV6-3 and TRBJ1-1, with 7 bases fitting TRBD1. Trimming at V came to 5 bases and at J to 1 base, leaving 7 bases not matched to a gene. This CDR3 spans 15 amino acids. Germline CDR1 reads MNHEY; CDR2 reads SVGEGT. The CDR3 DNA follows: TGTGCCAGCAGTAACCCGGACAGGTCGAACACTGAAGCTTTCTTT. Its protein is CASSNPDRSNTEAFF.

This clonotype occurred many times. The rearrangement uses TRBV7-8 and TRBJ1-1; D ambiguous. Between the trimmed V and J ends, which lost 5 bases and 6 bases, there was a span of 13 bases. This CDR3 contains 13 residues. Germline V gene lookup returns CDR1 SGHVS and CDR2 FQNEAQ. CDR3 residues: CASSTREASEAFF. Here the CDR3 DNA reads TGTGCCAGCAGCACTAGGGAGGCCTCTGAAGCTTTCTTT.

This clonotype came up a few times. The chain is built from TRBV5-5 and TRBJ1-5; a possible D gene is TRBD1 (5 bases). The germline CDR1 and CDR2 sequences are SGHKS and YYEKEE (reference sequence). The length of the CDR3 is 19 residues. V lost 2 bases and J 0 bases, leaving 21 bases between the germline ends. Here the CDR3 reads CASSFHEGGAPYSNQPQHF. CDR3 nucleotide sequence: TGTGCCAGCAGCTTTCATGAGGGCGGGGCACCTTATAGCAATCAGCCCCAGCATTTT.

V gene TRBV20-1 combines with J gene TRBJ2-7, with a weak D call TRBD2 (6 bases). Germline V CDR1 and CDR2: DFQATT, SNEGSKA (reference sequence). The CDR3 sequence is 15 residues long. Trimming removed 3 bases from V and 2 bases from J, with 17 bases in between. CDR3 DNA: TGCAGTGCTAGGGATATGGGGGGACTGACCTACGAGCAGTACTTC. This gives the protein CSARDMGGLTYEQYF.

This clonotype was seen at least ten times. V gene TRBV2 combines with J gene TRBJ2-5, with 10 nucleotides matching TRBD1. From germline, CDR1 is SNHLY and CDR2 FYNNEI. Losses at the gene ends were 2 bases for V and 4 bases for J; bases not matched to a gene: 4. CDR3 length: 15 residues. The CDR3 reads CASSERGQGTETQYF. CDR3 bases: TGTGCCAGCAGTGAAAGGGGACAGGGGACAGAGACCCAGTACTTC. The full variable domain, its missing parts supplied by reference TRBV2 and TRBJ2-5, is EPEVTQTPSHQVTQMGQEVILRCVPISNHLYFYWYRQILGQKVEFLVSFYNNEISEKSEIFDDQFSVERPDGSNFTLKIRSTKLEDSAMYFCASSERGQGTETQYFGPGTRLLVL.

V is TRBV20-1 and J is TRBJ2-7, with no clear D. The ends were cut back, 0 bases at V and 1 base at J, with 10 bases in the middle. CDR1 is DFQATT, CDR2 SNEGSKA, per germline (reference sequence). The CDR3 has 14 amino acids. CDR3 nucleotide sequence: TGCAGTGCTAGAGATGCCAGGCAATCCTACGAGCAGTACTTC. Amino acid sequence: CSARDARQSYEQYF.

The chain is built from TRBV7-2 and TRBJ1-3; D possibly corresponds to TRBD1 (5 bases). V was trimmed by 5 bases and J by 5 bases, leaving 16 bases between them. CDR3 length: 15 residues. The V gene's germline CDR1 is SGHTA and CDR2 FQGNSA. In nucleotides, the CDR3 is TGTGCCAGCAGCCCGAACCAGGGAGGAAGAAACACCATATATTTT. This translates into CASSPNQGGRNTIYF.

The chain combines TRBV12-3 or TRBV12-4 with TRBJ2-5; D is possibly TRBD2 (6 bases). CDR3 length equals 15 residues. The V end lost 4 bases, the J end lost 0 bases, and 12 bases lay between the germline ends. The CDR3 loop reads CASSSDRGDQETQYF. The CDR3 bases are TGTGCCAGCAGTTCAGACCGCGGGGACCAAGAGACCCAGTACTTC.

This clonotype appeared many times. The chain couples TRBV11-2 to TRBJ2-5, with D tentatively TRBD2 (6 bases). CDR1 and CDR2 (germline): SGHAT, FQNNGV. This CDR3 contains 12 residues. The germline V and J ends were trimmed by 1 base and 9 bases, with 9 bases remaining between them. CDR3 region: CASSLGGGAQYF. The CDR3, as DNA: TGTGCCAGCAGCTTAGGCGGAGGGGCCCAGTACTTC.

As concerns this clonotype: Relative to the germline gene, one junction end is altered; a read error may explain this. The CDR3 nucleotides are TGCGCCAGCAGCTGGACAGGAGGGGGAACAGGTACGCAGTATTTT. Translation: CASSWTGGGTGTQYF. The chain joins TRBV5-1 to TRBJ2-3, with a weak D call TRBD1 (7 bases). CDR1 and CDR2 (germline): SGHRS, YFSETQ. This CDR3 is 15 amino acids long.

On this clonotype itself: One base away lies a much larger clone, so this may be a sequencing read error. The J gene is TRBJ2-7, the V gene TRBV10-3, with 8 bases lining up with TRBD2. CDR1 is ENHRY and CDR2 is SYGVKD in the germline V gene. The CDR3 is 13 amino acids. For the CDR3, the DNA is TGTGCCATCAGTGACTCTAGCGGGTACGAGCGGTACTTC. Translation: CAISDSSGYERYF.

This clonotype was detected only a few times. The rearrangement links TRBV20-1 to TRBJ2-3; weak D call: TRBD2 (5 bases). Per germline, CDR1 DFQATT and CDR2 SNEGSKA (reference sequence). Trimming left V 0 bases short and J 0 bases short, with 13 bases between. The CDR3 is made up of 16 amino acids. The CDR3 protein is CSARDRLRPSTDTQYF. DNA of the CDR3: TGCAGTGCTAGAGACAGACTACGCCCTAGCACAGATACGCAGTATTTT.

This clonotype was recorded many times. CDR3: CASGTGGATEAFF. CDR3 coding DNA: TGCGCAAGCGGGACAGGGGGGGCTACTGAAGCTTTCTTT. J is TRBJ1-1 and V is TRBV29-1; 11 bases are shared with TRBD1. There are 13 residues in the CDR3. Germline V gene sequence: CDR1 SQVTM, CDR2 ANQGSEA.

This clonotype was seen at least ten times. The chain links TRBV6-6 to TRBJ1-4, with 7 bases lining up with TRBD1. The germline V gene encodes CDR1 MNHNY and CDR2 SVGAGI (reference sequence). This CDR3 region has 13 residues. Unmatched junction bases numbered 6, after V lost 6 bases and J lost 8 bases. This CDR3 reads CASRPTGEEKLFF. The CDR3, as DNA: TGTGCCAGCAGGCCAACAGGGGAAGAAAAACTGTTTTTT.

This clonotype was found many times. The chain joins TRBV7-2 to TRBJ2-3, with 10 bases identical to TRBD2. CDR1 is SGHTA and CDR2 is FQGNSA in the germline V gene. The CDR3 has 14 residues. With V trimmed by 5 bases and J by 9 bases, 8 bases remained unmatched. This CDR3 reads CASSPGLASDTQYF. Here the CDR3 DNA reads TGTGCCAGCAGCCCGGGACTAGCGAGTGACACGCAGTATTTT.

A few counts support this clonotype. The chain recombines TRBV20-1 with TRBJ1-5; TRBD1 matches 8 bases. The junction had 3 bases not matched to a gene; V was cut back by 4 bases and J by 1 base. Germline loops: CDR1 DFQATT, CDR2 SNEGSKA (reference sequence). This CDR3 has 14 amino acids. CDR3 sequence: CSATGGLSNQPQHF. The CDR3 nucleotides are TGCAGTGCTACAGGGGGCCTGAGCAATCAGCCCCAGCATTTT.

This clonotype was counted ten times or more. The genes are TRBV3-1 and TRBJ2-1; 8 bases are shared with TRBD2. The CDR3 totals 15 residues. Germline CDR1 and CDR2: LGHDT and YNNKEL (reference sequence). Trimming removed 1 base from V and 7 bases from J; junction bases left unmatched: 6. The DNA for the CDR3 is TGTGCCAGCAGCCAAGCAGCGGGGGCCCGGAATGAGCAGTTCTTC. Encoded protein: CASSQAAGARNEQFF.

The chain is built from TRBV16 and TRBJ2-2, with D unclear. The CDR3 is 14 amino acids. Per the germline V gene, CDR1 is KGHSY and CDR2 is FQNENV. V lost 2 bases and J 6 bases, leaving 10 bases between the germline ends. The CDR3: CASSQERVAGELFF. DNA for the CDR3: TGTGCCAGCAGCCAAGAAAGGGTAGCCGGGGAGCTGTTTTTT.

This clonotype was recorded many times. This chain connects TRBV12-3 or TRBV12-4 to TRBJ1-5; the D is unclear. CDR3 size: 16 residues. The V gene lost 2 bases and the J gene lost 2 bases, with 13 bases spanning the gap. The CDR3 protein is CASSLRAPQGNQPQHF. The CDR3 coding sequence is TGTGCCAGCAGTTTACGGGCTCCCCAGGGCAATCAGCCCCAGCATTTT.

This clonotype was seen repeatedly, ten times or more. The rearrangement joins TRBV6-5 to TRBJ1-1; TRBD1 might be the D (5 bases). Trimming pared 6 bases from V and 4 bases from J, leaving 18 bases between. The germline gives CDR1 MNHEY, CDR2 SVGAGI. The CDR3 extends over 15 amino acids. Here the CDR3 DNA reads TGTGCCAGCAGAAAATCCCCTCAGGGATTCACTGAAGCTTTCTTT. As protein: CASRKSPQGFTEAFF.

The V gene is TRBV27, the J gene TRBJ1-1; D is uncertain. Germline CDR1 reads MNHEY; CDR2 reads SMNVEV (reference sequence). The V and J ends lost 3 bases and 7 bases respectively, with 9 bases between them. The CDR3 length is 12 residues. This CDR3 is CASSFLQNEAFF. The CDR3 nucleotides are TGTGCCAGCAGTTTCTTACAGAATGAAGCTTTCTTT.

This chain links TRBV24-1 with TRBJ2-3; possibly TRBD2 for D (5 bases). This CDR3 is 15 amino acids long. Germline loops: CDR1 KGHDR, CDR2 SFDVKD. V was shortened by 2 bases and J by 0 bases, with 8 bases between the two germline ends. CDR3 nucleotides: TGTGCCACCAGTGATTCGGGGAGTAGCACAGATACGCAGTATTTT. Translating gives CATSDSGSSTDTQYF.

The table lists this clonotype with many counts. The chain employs TRBV20-1 and TRBJ2-1; no clear D. Germline CDR1 is DFQATT and CDR2 is SNEGSKA (reference sequence). The CDR3 has 11 amino acids. V lost 2 bases and J lost 10, with 9 bases in between. This CDR3 reads CSARFWPEQFF. The CDR3 nucleotides read TGCAGTGCTAGATTCTGGCCCGAGCAGTTCTTC.

This clonotype occurred many times. This rearrangement joins TRBV28 to TRBJ1-4, with 9 bases that match TRBD1. The CDR3 is 14 amino acids. The germline V gene has CDR1 MDHEN and CDR2 SYDVKM. J was trimmed by 8 bases and V by 3 bases; bases with no gene match: 4. The CDR3 sequence: CASSLGQGWEKLFF. CDR3 coding DNA: TGTGCCAGCAGTTTGGGACAGGGTTGGGAAAAACTGTTTTTT.

Concerning this clonotype itself: A single base separates this from a much larger clone, so it may be a read error. This chain joins TRBV20-1 and TRBJ1-1; no firm D call. With 4 bases removed from V and 1 base from J, the gap between germline ends came to 13 bases. Germline CDR1 and CDR2: DFQATT and SNEGSKA (reference sequence). CDR3 length equals 14 residues. The CDR3 DNA follows: TGCAGTGCTATAGATTTCCGGGAGAACACTGAAGCTTTCTTT. This encodes CSAIDFRENTEAFF.

This clonotype appeared many times. The J gene is TRBJ2-7, the V gene TRBV5-1; TRBD1 matches at 10 bases. Germline CDR1 is SGHRS and CDR2 is YFSETQ. The J segment lost 3 bases and the V segment lost 7 bases, leaving 4 bases of the junction unmatched. CDR3 length: 13 amino acids. DNA of the CDR3: TGCGCCAGCTCCGGGACAGGGGTCTACGAGCAGTACTTC. Translating gives CASSGTGVYEQYF.

At least ten counts were recorded for this clonotype. The V gene is TRBV4-3, the J gene TRBJ2-1; D remains ambiguous. The CDR3 is 12 residues long. Trimming shortened V by 1 base and J by 4 bases, and 2 bases separated the two germline ends. Germline assignment: CDR1 LGHNA and CDR2 YSLEER. DNA of the CDR3: TGCGCCAGCAGCCAAGGATACAATGAGCAGTTCTTC. This sequence encodes CASSQGYNEQFF.